This T cell receptor (beta chain) stems from a study of shared clonotypes between healthy human individuals. Study results and caveats: Represented diversity, genetic and exposure-history alike, was limited by few donors.

Germline CDR1 WNHNN, CDR2 SYGVQD (reference sequence). This CDR3 has 14 residues. Trimming removed 0 bases from V and 4 bases from J; junction bases left unmatched: 2. Positively selected for CCR7, the CD45RO-negative cells used as naive CD8 cells excluded terminally differentiated effector memory CD45RA+ cells. In regard to this clone: The antigen is not known.

Assay: immunoSEQ multiplex PCR; the TCRdb copy retains only in-frame clones and omits some. This sample has about 2,100,000 clones, with around 93% found just once. The chain is built from TRBV10-1 and TRBJ2-7; 8 bases fit TRBD1. Specimen: naive CD8+ T cells from PBMCs. The sequence was collected from a young man in good health. Some clones in this sample may be carry-over from other donors' samples. The CDR3, as DNA: TGCGCCAGCAGTGAGTCGGGACAGGCGTACGAGCAGTACTTC. Translated, it gives CASSESGQAYEQYF.